The present TCR beta chain was sequenced within a study of CD8 T cells in ankylosing spondylitis. Overall study findings and caveats: Reactive arthritis synovial fluid and blood previously showed some of these motif variants. Reports say disease-linked clones showed up significantly more in matched ankylosing spondylitis synovial fluid. A motif in TCR beta, a set of roughly 8 highly homologous variants, appeared characteristic of ankylosing spondylitis blood. Disease-linked clones displayed a CD8+ phenotype and appeared relatively rarely in peripheral blood.

The J segment lost 3 bases and the V segment lost 3 bases, leaving 9 bases of the junction unmatched. The CDR3 spans 16 residues. Per germline, CDR1 SGHAT and CDR2 FQNNGV. Of note for this clonotype: The antigen remains undetermined.

It was by quantitative 5'-RACE with molecular barcodes that TCR beta libraries were made. TCRdb re-analysed the 5' RACE reads in MiXCR, keeping a single row per CDR3 protein. The profile covers around 140,000 distinct CDR3 sequences, with 17% appearing a single time and roughly a third taken by the ten largest. Sequenced: blood, either unsorted or a sorted T cell fraction (not recorded which). This TCR was recovered from a male donor with ankylosing spondylitis. V usage is TRBV11-2 and J usage is TRBJ2-3, with TRBD1 matching over 7 bases. The CDR3 nucleotides read TGTGCCAGCAGCTTCGGGACAGCTCCTTGGACAGATACGCAGTATTTT. This sequence encodes CASSFGTAPWTDTQYF.